The 17 T cell receptor beta chains below were found in one sample sequenced in a study of T-cell reconstitution after alpha-beta-depleted transplantation in children. For TCRbeta, the library was prepared with unique molecular identifiers. One entry per CDR3 protein results from TCRdb running MiXCR on the PCR reads. This table has a few hundred thousand distinct CDR3 sequences, about 12% appearing once. Sequencing used PBMCs from the stem cell graft donor, obtained from the stem cell graft. These receptors all come from a human donor who donated a stem cell graft to a child with combined immunodeficiency.

This clonotype was counted at least ten times. The gene calls are TRBV27 and TRBJ1-6; D is uncertain. Germline V gene data show CDR1 as MNHEY and CDR2 as SMNVEV (reference sequence). The CDR3 is 13 residues long. V was shortened by 2 bases and J by 9 bases, with 8 bases between the two germline ends. The CDR3 here is CASSLTGFSPLHF. The CDR3 DNA reads as TGTGCCAGCAGTTTAACTGGGTTTTCACCCCTCCACTTT.

There are a few counts of this clonotype. V and J are TRBV4-3 and TRBJ2-7; D ambiguous. With 2 bases removed from V and 0 bases from J, the gap between germline ends came to 8 bases. The CDR3 extends over 14 amino acids. CDR1 and CDR2 from the germline V gene are LGHNA and YSLEER. The CDR3 loop is CASSQFGPSYEQYF. The DNA of the CDR3 is TGCGCCAGCAGCCAATTCGGTCCCTCCTACGAGCAGTACTTC.

The J gene is TRBJ1-1, the V gene TRBV20-1; no clear D gene. V was shortened by 0 bases and J by 3 bases, with 11 bases between the two germline ends. Per germline, CDR1 DFQATT and CDR2 SNEGSKA (reference sequence). The CDR3 extends over 14 amino acids. CDR3 loop: CSARDLGEDTEAFF. DNA of the CDR3: TGCAGTGCTAGAGATCTTGGTGAGGACACTGAAGCTTTCTTT.

This clonotype was seen a handful of times. The chain is built from TRBV7-8 and TRBJ2-5, with D unresolved. The V and J ends lost 8 bases and 5 bases respectively, with 15 bases between them. This CDR3 region has 13 residues. The germline CDR1 and CDR2 sequences are SGHVS and FQNEAQ. The CDR3 sequence: CASARGARETQYF. The CDR3 bases are TGTGCCAGCGCCCGTGGCGCACGGGAGACCCAGTACTTC. The variable domain in full, completed from reference TRBV7-8 and TRBJ2-5, reads GAGVSQSPRYKVAKRGQDVALRCDPISGHVSLFWYQQALGQGPEFLTYFQNEAQLDKSGLPSDRFFAERPEGSVSTLKIQRTQQEDSAVYLCASARGARETQYFGPGTRLLVL.

The rearrangement joins TRBV12-3 or TRBV12-4 to TRBJ2-1, with D possibly being TRBD1 (7 bases). The CDR3 length is 15 residues. Trimming stripped 3 bases from V and 6 bases from J, with 15 bases between. The CDR3 DNA sequence: TGTGCCAGCAGTTTTGGGACAGTGGGGGGCAATGAGCAGTTCTTC. Translation gives CASSFGTVGGNEQFF.

This clonotype was detected many times. This rearrangement joins TRBV27 to TRBJ2-3, with 8 positions matching TRBD2. The CDR3 has 16 residues. J gave up 0 bases and V 5 bases, and 7 bases lay outside the gene matches. CDR1 MNHEY and CDR2 SMNVEV come from the germline V gene (reference sequence). The CDR3 protein is CASSPPSGSSTDTQYF. The CDR3 DNA sequence: TGTGCCAGCAGTCCCCCCAGCGGGAGCAGCACAGATACGCAGTATTTT.

This clonotype occurred many times. V and J are TRBV4-3 and TRBJ2-1; D possibly corresponds to TRBD2 (6 bases). The length of the CDR3 is 16 residues. CDR1 and CDR2 from the germline V gene are LGHNA and YSLEER. The germline V and J ends were trimmed by 0 bases and 7 bases, with 16 bases remaining between them. The CDR3, as DNA: TGCGCCAGCAGCCAAGATGTCGGGAGCGGAGGGAATGAGCAGTTCTTC. It specifies CASSQDVGSGGNEQFF.

As to this clonotype: The junction departs from germline at one end; a sequencing error may be responsible. In DNA form, the CDR3 reads TGTGCCAGAAGCTTTACAGGGAAGGGCCACAATGAGCAGTTCTTC. Translated, it gives CARSFTGKGHNEQFF. The V call is TRBV7-8, the J call TRBJ2-1, with a tentative D call TRBD1 (6 bases). Germline V lookup: CDR1 SGHVS, CDR2 FQNEAQ. This CDR3 contains 15 residues.

This clonotype appeared a few times. The V call is TRBV6-5, the J call TRBJ2-5, with 9 bases matching TRBD1. The CDR3 runs to 17 residues. J gave up 4 bases and V 0 bases, and 9 bases lay outside the gene matches. Germline V gene data show CDR1 as MNHEY and CDR2 as SVGAGI. Here the CDR3 reads CASSYSSGTGRGETQYF. The CDR3 coding sequence is TGTGCCAGCAGTTACTCGAGCGGGACAGGGAGAGGAGAGACCCAGTACTTC.

The CDR3 nucleotides read TGTGCCAGCAGTTTACTGCGGGGAGTAGGCTTCGAGCAGTTCTTC. Translated, it gives CASSLLRGVGFEQFF. The chain is built from TRBV12-3 or TRBV12-4 and TRBJ2-1; D might be TRBD2 (6 bases). Trimming took 2 bases from V and 10 from J, leaving 18 bases between them. This CDR3 comprises 15 residues.

This clonotype has a count of ten or more. The chain recombines TRBV29-1 with TRBJ2-3, with D possibly TRBD1 on 5 matching bases. V was shortened by 8 bases and J by 2 bases, with 14 bases between the two germline ends. The germline CDR1 and CDR2 sequences are SQVTM and ANQGSEA. The CDR3 sequence is 13 residues long. As DNA, the CDR3 is TGCAGCTGCAAAGGGGTCGACACAGATACGCAGTATTTT. This translates into CSCKGVDTDTQYF.

Only a few counts were recorded for this clonotype. V and J are TRBV9 and TRBJ2-3; TRBD2 matches at 10 bases. Germline V CDR1 and CDR2: SGDLS, YYNGEE. CDR3 length equals 16 residues. V lost 3 bases to trimming and J lost 4 bases; unmatched junction nucleotides: 8. Here the CDR3 reads CASSDTGTSEADTQYF. The CDR3 DNA reads TGTGCCAGCAGCGATACCGGGACTAGCGAGGCAGATACGCAGTATTTT.

This clonotype is labeled as medium-sized. The rearrangement uses TRBV20-1 and TRBJ2-7; 9 bases are shared with TRBD1. The CDR3 totals 14 residues. The trim removed 2 bases at V and 2 bases at J, leaving 4 bases unmatched. The germline V gene has CDR1 DFQATT and CDR2 SNEGSKA (reference sequence). CDR3 residues: CSARRDREPYEQYF. For the CDR3, the DNA is TGCAGTGCTAGACGGGACAGGGAACCCTACGAGCAGTACTTC.

As DNA, the CDR3 is TGTGCCAGCAGCCCCACGATTAAGAAAGGGTTCATGAACACTGAAGCTTTCTTT. Translated, it gives CASSPTIKKGFMNTEAFF. The rearrangement links TRBV7-6 to TRBJ1-1; D is unclear. CDR1 and CDR2 from the germline V gene are SGHVS and FNYEAQ. V gave up 5 bases and J gave up 0 bases, with 22 bases separating them. The CDR3 runs to 18 residues.

The rearrangement links TRBV21-1 to TRBJ1-1. TRBV21-1 is a listed pseudogene. This CDR3 is built from 18 residues. The CDR3 DNA follows: TGTGCCAGCAGCAACCAGCGAGTACAGACACCGCTGAACACTGAAGCTTTCTTT. Encoded protein: CASSNQRVQTPLNTEAFF.

The chain links TRBV6-1 to TRBJ2-4; 8 bases match TRBD1. With 4 bases clipped from V and 2 bases from J, the junction kept 4 bases outside the gene matches. CDR1 MNHNS and CDR2 SASEGT come from the germline V gene. This CDR3 is 15 amino acids long. The CDR3 DNA reads TGTGCCAGCAGTGCGGACAGGGCATCCAAAAACATTCAGTACTTC. This sequence encodes CASSADRASKNIQYF.

The rearrangement joins TRBV20-1 to TRBJ1-6, with 7 bases matching TRBD1. The germline V gene encodes CDR1 DFQATT and CDR2 SNEGSKA (reference sequence). The CDR3 is made up of 20 amino acids. Losses at the gene ends were 1 base for V and 3 bases for J; bases not matched to a gene: 18. The CDR3 is CSARAPGQPGGTIYNSPLHF. The CDR3 DNA follows: TGCAGTGCTAGAGCCCCCGGTCAGCCAGGGGGGACGATCTATAATTCACCCCTCCACTTT.